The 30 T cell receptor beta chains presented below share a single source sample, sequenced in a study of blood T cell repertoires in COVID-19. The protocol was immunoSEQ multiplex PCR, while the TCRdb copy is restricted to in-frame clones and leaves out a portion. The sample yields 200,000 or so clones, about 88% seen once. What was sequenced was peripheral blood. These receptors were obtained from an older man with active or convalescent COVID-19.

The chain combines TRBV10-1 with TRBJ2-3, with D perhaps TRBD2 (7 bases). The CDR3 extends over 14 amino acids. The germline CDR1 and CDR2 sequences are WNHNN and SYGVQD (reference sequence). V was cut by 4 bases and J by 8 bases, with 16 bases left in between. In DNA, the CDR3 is TGCGCCAGCAGTGTCGGAGGGGGGGTTAGTACGCAGTATTTT. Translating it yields CASSVGGGVSTQYF.

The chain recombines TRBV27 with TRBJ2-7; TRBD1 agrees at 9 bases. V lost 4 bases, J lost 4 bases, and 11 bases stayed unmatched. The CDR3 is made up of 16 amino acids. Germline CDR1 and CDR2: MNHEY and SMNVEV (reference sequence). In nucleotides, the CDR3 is TGTGCCAGCAGTTCCTACGGACAGGGGACTGATTACGAGCAGTACTTC. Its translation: CASSSYGQGTDYEQYF.

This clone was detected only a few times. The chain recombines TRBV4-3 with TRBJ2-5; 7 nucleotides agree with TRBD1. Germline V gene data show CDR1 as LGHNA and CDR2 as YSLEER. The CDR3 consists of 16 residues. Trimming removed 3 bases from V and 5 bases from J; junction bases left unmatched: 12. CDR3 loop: CASSQTGSGGWETQYF. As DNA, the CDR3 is TGCGCCAGCAGCCAGACAGGTTCAGGGGGTTGGGAGACCCAGTACTTC.

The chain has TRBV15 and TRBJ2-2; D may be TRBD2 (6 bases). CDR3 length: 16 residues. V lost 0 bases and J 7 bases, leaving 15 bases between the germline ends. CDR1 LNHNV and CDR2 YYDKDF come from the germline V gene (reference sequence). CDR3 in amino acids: CATSREWDSQHGELFF. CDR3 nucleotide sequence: TGTGCCACCAGCAGAGAATGGGACTCCCAGCACGGGGAGCTGTTTTTT.

The CDR3 sequence is CASSWQGETQYF. CDR3 coding DNA: TGTGCCAGCAGTTGGCAGGGAGAGACCCAGTACTTC. This chain links TRBV12-3 or TRBV12-4 with TRBJ2-5, with D maybe TRBD1 (5 bases). The germline V and J ends were trimmed by 4 bases and 4 bases, with 7 bases remaining between them. The CDR3 spans 12 residues.

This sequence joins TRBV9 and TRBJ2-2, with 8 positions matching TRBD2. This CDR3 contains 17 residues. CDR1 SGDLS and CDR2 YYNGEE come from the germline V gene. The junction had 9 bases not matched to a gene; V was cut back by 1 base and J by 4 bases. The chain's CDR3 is CASSVWGTSGSTGELFF. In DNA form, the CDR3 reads TGTGCCAGCAGCGTATGGGGAACTAGCGGTTCCACCGGGGAGCTGTTTTTT.

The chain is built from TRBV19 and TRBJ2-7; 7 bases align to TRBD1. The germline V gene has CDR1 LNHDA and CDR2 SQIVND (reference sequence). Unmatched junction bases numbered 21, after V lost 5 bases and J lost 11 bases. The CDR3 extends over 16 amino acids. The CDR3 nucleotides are TGTGCCAGTAGTCCCACAAATACCGGGACAGAGGGGCCCAAGTACTTC. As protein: CASSPTNTGTEGPKYF.

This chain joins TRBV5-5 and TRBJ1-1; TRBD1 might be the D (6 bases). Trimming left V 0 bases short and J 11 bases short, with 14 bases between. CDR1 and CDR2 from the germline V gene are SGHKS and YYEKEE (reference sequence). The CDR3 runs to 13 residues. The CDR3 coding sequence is TGTGCCAGCAGCTTGGACAGGGTATTGGGGGCTTTCTTT. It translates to CASSLDRVLGAFF.

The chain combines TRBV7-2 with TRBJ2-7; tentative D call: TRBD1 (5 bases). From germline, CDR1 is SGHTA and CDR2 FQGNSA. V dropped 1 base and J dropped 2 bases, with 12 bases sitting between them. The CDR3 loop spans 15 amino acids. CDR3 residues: CASSLVFRTTYEQYF. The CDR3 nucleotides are TGTGCCAGCAGCTTAGTTTTCCGGACAACCTACGAGCAGTACTTC.

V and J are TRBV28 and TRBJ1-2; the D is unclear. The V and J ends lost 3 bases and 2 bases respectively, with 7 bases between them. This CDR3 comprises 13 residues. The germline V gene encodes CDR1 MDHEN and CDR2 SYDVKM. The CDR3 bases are TGTGCCAGCAGTTTCATAGCAAACTATGGCTACACCTTC. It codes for CASSFIANYGYTF.

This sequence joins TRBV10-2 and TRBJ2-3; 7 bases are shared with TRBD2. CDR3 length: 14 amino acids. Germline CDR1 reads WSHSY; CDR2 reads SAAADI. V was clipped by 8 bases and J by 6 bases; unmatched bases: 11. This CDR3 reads CASLRAGESDTQYF. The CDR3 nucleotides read TGCGCCAGCCTCCGGGCGGGAGAAAGTGATACGCAGTATTTT.

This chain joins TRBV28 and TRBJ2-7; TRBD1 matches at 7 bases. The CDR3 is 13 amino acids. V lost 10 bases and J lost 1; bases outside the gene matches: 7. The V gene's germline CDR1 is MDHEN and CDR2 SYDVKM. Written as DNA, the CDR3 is TGTGCCATCGCCGTCAGGGGGTCCTACGAGCAGTACTTC. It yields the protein CAIAVRGSYEQYF.

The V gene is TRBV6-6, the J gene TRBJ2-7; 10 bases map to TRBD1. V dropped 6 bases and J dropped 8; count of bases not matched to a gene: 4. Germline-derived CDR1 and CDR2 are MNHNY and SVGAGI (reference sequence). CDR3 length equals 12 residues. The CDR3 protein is CASRRDRGQQYF. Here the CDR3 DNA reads TGTGCCAGCAGGCGGGACAGGGGTCAGCAGTACTTC.

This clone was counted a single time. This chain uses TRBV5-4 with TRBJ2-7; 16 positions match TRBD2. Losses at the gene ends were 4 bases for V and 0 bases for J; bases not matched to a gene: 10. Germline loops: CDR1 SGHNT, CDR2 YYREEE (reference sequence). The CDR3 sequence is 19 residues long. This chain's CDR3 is CASSPPGLAGGVSSYEQYF. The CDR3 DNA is TGTGCCAGCAGCCCACCGGGACTAGCGGGGGGGGTAAGCTCCTACGAGCAGTACTTC.

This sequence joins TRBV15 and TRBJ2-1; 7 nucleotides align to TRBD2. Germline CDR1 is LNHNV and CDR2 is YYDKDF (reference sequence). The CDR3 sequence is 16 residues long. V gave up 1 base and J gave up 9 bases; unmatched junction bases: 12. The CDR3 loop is CATSRGRERGYFEQFF. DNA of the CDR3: TGTGCCACCAGCAGAGGCCGGGAGCGGGGTTACTTTGAGCAGTTCTTC.

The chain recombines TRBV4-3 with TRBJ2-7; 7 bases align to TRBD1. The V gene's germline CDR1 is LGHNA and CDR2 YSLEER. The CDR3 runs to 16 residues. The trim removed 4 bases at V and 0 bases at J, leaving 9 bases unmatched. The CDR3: CASSPLGQANSYEQYF. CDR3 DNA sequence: TGCGCCAGCAGCCCCTTAGGACAGGCCAACTCCTACGAGCAGTACTTC.

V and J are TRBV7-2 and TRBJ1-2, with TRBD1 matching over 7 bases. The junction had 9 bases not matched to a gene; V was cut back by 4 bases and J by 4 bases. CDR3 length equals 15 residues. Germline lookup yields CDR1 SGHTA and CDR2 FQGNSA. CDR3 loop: CASSSRQGWGYGYTF. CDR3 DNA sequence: TGTGCCAGCAGCTCAAGACAGGGTTGGGGCTATGGCTACACCTTC.

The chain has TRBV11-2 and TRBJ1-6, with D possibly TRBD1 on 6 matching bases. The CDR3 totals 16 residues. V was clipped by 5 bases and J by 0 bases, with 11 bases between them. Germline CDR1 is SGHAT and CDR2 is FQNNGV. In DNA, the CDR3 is TGTGCCAGCAGCATCACAGGGAGCTCCTATAATTCACCCCTCCACTTT. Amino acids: CASSITGSSYNSPLHF.

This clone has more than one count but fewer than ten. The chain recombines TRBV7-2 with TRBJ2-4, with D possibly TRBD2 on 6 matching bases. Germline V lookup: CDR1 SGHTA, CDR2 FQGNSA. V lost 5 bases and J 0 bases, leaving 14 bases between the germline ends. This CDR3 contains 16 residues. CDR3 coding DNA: TGTGCCAGCAGCCCCATAGCGGCACTAGCCAAAAACATTCAGTACTTC. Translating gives CASSPIAALAKNIQYF.

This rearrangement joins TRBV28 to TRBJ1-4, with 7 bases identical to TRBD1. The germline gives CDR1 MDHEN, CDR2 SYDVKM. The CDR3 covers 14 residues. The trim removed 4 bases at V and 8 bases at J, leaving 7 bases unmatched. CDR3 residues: CASSSQTGLEKLFF. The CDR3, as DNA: TGTGCCAGCAGTTCCCAGACAGGGCTAGAAAAACTGTTTTTT.

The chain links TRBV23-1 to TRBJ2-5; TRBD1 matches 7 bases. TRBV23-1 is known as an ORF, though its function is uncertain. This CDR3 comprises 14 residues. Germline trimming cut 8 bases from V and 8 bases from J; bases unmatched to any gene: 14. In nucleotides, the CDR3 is TGCGCCAGCCCCAGGACAGGAAAGGGATTAACCCAGTACTTC. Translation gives CASPRTGKGLTQYF.

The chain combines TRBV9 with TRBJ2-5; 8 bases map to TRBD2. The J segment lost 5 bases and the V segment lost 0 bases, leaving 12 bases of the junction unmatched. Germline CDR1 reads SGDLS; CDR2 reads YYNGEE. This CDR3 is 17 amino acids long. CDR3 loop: CASSVGQPNLAGETQYF. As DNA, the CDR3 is TGTGCCAGCAGCGTAGGACAGCCAAATCTAGCGGGTGAGACCCAGTACTTC.

The CDR3 here is CASSWEAGGYQETQYF. CDR3 nucleotide sequence: TGTGCCAGCAGCTGGGAGGCGGGAGGCTACCAAGAGACCCAGTACTTC. The rearrangement joins TRBV13 to TRBJ2-5; 8 nucleotides match TRBD2. Per the germline V gene, CDR1 is PRHDT and CDR2 is FYEKMQ (reference sequence). J was trimmed by 0 bases and V by 4 bases; bases with no gene match: 7. This CDR3 contains 16 residues.

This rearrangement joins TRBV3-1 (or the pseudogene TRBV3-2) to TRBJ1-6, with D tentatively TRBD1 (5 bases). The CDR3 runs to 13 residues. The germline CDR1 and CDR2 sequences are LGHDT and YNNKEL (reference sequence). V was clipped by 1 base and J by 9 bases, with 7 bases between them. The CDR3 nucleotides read TGTGCCAGCAGCCAAGGGGGCGGTTCACCCCTCCACTTT. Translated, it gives CASSQGGGSPLHF.

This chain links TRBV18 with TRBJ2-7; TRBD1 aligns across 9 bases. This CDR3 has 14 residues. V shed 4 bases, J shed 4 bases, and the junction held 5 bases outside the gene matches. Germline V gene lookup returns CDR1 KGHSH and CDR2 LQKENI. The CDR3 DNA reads TGTGCCAGCTCACAGGGACAGGGTTTGTACGAGCAGTACTTC. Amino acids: CASSQGQGLYEQYF.

CDR3 coding DNA: TGTGCCAGCAGCTTAGCGCAAGGGGCCACAGATACGCAGTATTTT. Protein: CASSLAQGATDTQYF. V is TRBV7-6 and J is TRBJ2-3, with D maybe TRBD1 (5 bases). Trimming removed 0 bases at V and 2 bases at J, with 9 bases between. This CDR3 is built from 15 residues. CDR1 and CDR2 from the germline V gene are SGHVS and FNYEAQ.

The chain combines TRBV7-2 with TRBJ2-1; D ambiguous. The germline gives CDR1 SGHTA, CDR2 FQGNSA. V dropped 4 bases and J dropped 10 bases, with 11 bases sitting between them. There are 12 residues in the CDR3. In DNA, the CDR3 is TGTGCCAGCAGCTATTCCGGTACGGAGCAGTTCTTC. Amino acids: CASSYSGTEQFF. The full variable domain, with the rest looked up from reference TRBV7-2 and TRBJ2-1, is GAGVSQSPSNKVTEKGKDVELRCDPISGHTALYWYRQSLGQGLEFLIYFQGNSAPDKSGLPSDRFSAERTGGSVSTLTIQRTQQEDSAVYLCASSYSGTEQFFGPGTRLTVL.

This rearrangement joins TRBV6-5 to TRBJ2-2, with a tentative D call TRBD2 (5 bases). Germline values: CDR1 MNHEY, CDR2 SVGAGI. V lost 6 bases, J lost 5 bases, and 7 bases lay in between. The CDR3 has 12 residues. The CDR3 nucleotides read TGTGCCAGCAGGAGGGAAACCGGGGAGCTGTTTTTT. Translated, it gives CASRRETGELFF.

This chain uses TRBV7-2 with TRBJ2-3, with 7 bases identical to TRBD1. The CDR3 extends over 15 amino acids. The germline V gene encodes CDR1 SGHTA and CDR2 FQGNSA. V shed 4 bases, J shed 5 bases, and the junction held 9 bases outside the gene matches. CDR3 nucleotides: TGTGCCAGCAGCTCCCAGGGGGATCGAGTAGATACGCAGTATTTT. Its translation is CASSSQGDRVDTQYF.

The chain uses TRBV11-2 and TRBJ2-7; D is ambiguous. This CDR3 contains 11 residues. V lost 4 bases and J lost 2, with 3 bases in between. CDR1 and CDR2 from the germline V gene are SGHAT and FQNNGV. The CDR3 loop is CASSSAYEQYF. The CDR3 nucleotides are TGTGCCAGCAGCTCAGCCTACGAGCAGTACTTC.